This T cell receptor (beta chain) was found in a study of blood T cell repertoires in COVID-19. Looking at the study overall: Sites in the United States, Italy and Spain provided acute and convalescent COVID-19 samples.

Profiled with immunoSEQ multiplex PCR; TCRdb holds only in-frame clones, not every one. In the table there are fewer than 300,000 clones, around 89% of which are singletons. V shed 5 bases, J shed 8 bases, and the junction held 9 bases outside the gene matches. The CDR3 is 15 amino acids. Germline V gives CDR1 LNHDA, CDR2 SQIVND (reference sequence). Sample: peripheral blood. The chain is built from TRBV19 and TRBJ2-1; 10 bases map to TRBD2. The source of this sequence is a woman aged 40 to 50 who had recovered from COVID-19. The CDR3 region is CASSRGLAAPDEQFF. In nucleotides, the CDR3 is TGTGCCAGTAGTCGCGGACTAGCGGCTCCGGATGAGCAGTTCTTC.